The 20 T cell receptor beta chains in this list originate from one sample, sequenced in a study of neurological immune-mediated disorders. TCRdb called the 5' RACE reads again in MiXCR, with one record for every CDR3 protein. The repertoire holds about 36,000 distinct CDR3 sequences, with about 9.4% as singletons. Sequencing input: PBMCs. Receptor source: a woman aged 25-40 years with HTLV-1-associated myelopathy (HAM/TSP).

This clonotype was picked up many times. DNA of the CDR3: TGCAGTGCTAGTGACGGTCGCGGGACCGGGGAGCTGTTTTTT. It is translated as CSASDGRGTGELFF. The chain uses TRBV20-1 and TRBJ2-2; the D gene is possibly TRBD2 (5 bases). Germline assignment: CDR1 DFQATT and CDR2 SNEGSKA (reference sequence). V lost 3 bases and J lost 5, with 13 bases in between. The CDR3 contains 14 residues.

The chain carries TRBV14 and TRBJ1-1; D ambiguous. Trimming removed 10 bases at V and 8 bases at J, with 23 bases between. The CDR3 spans 14 residues. Germline V gene lookup returns CDR1 SGHDN and CDR2 FVKESK. CDR3 DNA sequence: TGTGCCACCTCCTTCACCGGGCCACCGGGGGAAGCTTTCTTT. Amino acids: CATSFTGPPGEAFF.

The sample holds many counts of this clonotype. The gene calls are TRBV6-5 and TRBJ1-2; no clear D. The CDR3 consists of 12 residues. Looked up from germline, CDR1 is MNHEY and CDR2 is SVGAGI. Between the trimmed V and J ends, which lost 0 bases and 10 bases, there was a span of 9 bases. CDR3 region: CASSYSGSSYTF. The CDR3 DNA reads as TGTGCCAGCAGTTACTCAGGCAGCTCCTACACCTTC.

This clonotype has ten or more counts. V usage is TRBV20-1 and J usage is TRBJ1-1; 8 nucleotides match TRBD1. The CDR3 spans 14 residues. J lost 1 base, V lost 5 bases, and 6 bases had no gene match. The germline gives CDR1 DFQATT, CDR2 SNEGSKA (reference sequence). The DNA for the CDR3 is TGCAGTGCTCGGTACGACAGGGGGAACACTGAAGCTTTCTTT. Residues: CSARYDRGNTEAFF.

This clonotype qualifies as medium-sized. V and J are TRBV9 and TRBJ2-3, with D possibly called TRBD1 or TRBD2 (6 bases each). The CDR3 has 16 amino acids. Per germline, CDR1 SGDLS and CDR2 YYNGEE. The V end lost 4 bases, the J end lost 0 bases, and 15 bases lay between the germline ends. The CDR3 DNA sequence: TGTGCCAGCAGCCCCGGGGGCACGACTAGCACAGATACGCAGTATTTT. Translated: CASSPGGTTSTDTQYF.

This clonotype was seen many times. The chain combines TRBV5-1 with TRBJ1-4, with TRBD1 matching 7 bases. V shed 7 bases, J shed 5 bases, and the junction held 8 bases outside the gene matches. Germline V gives CDR1 SGHRS, CDR2 YFSETQ. The CDR3 extends over 14 amino acids. CDR3: CASRGQLFNEKLFF. In DNA, the CDR3 is TGCGCCAGCCGGGGACAGCTATTCAATGAAAAACTGTTTTTT. Supplemented by reference TRBV5-1 and TRBJ1-4, the full variable domain reads KAGVTQTPRYLIKTRGQQVTLSCSPISGHRSVSWYQQTPGQGLQFLFEYFSETQRNKGNFPGRFSGRQFSNSRSEMNVSTLELGDSALYLCASRGQLFNEKLFFGSGTQLSVL.

This clonotype came up many times. V gene TRBV5-1 combines with J gene TRBJ2-6; D gene unclear. Germline assignment: CDR1 SGHRS and CDR2 YFSETQ. With 6 bases removed from V and 0 bases from J, the gap between germline ends came to 7 bases. This CDR3 is 14 amino acids long. The CDR3, as DNA: TGCGCCAGCACCTTTGGCTCTGGGGCCAACGTCCTGACTTTC. Translated, it gives CASTFGSGANVLTF.

There are many counts of this clonotype. The chain uses TRBV24-1 and TRBJ1-4; the D gene is possibly TRBD1 (5 bases). Germline CDR1 reads KGHDR; CDR2 reads SFDVKD. The CDR3 loop spans 15 amino acids. V gave up 2 bases and J gave up 3 bases, with 9 bases separating them. CDR3 sequence: CATSDSGHANEKLFF. The CDR3 DNA follows: TGTGCCACCAGTGATTCTGGACACGCTAATGAAAAACTGTTTTTT.

This clonotype showed up many times. The chain recombines TRBV25-1 with TRBJ1-1; 8 bases match TRBD1. The CDR3 runs to 17 residues. The V gene's germline CDR1 is MGHDK and CDR2 SYGVNS. J lost 0 bases, V lost 2 bases, and 8 bases had no gene match. The CDR3 spells CASSEVDRELLNTEAFF. CDR3 sequence (DNA): TGTGCCAGCAGTGAAGTGGACAGGGAGCTTCTGAACACTGAAGCTTTCTTT.

This clonotype came up many times. This chain links TRBV20-1 with TRBJ2-3; 13 bases agree with TRBD2. Germline CDR1 reads DFQATT; CDR2 reads SNEGSKA (reference sequence). CDR3 length: 15 residues. V gave up 6 bases and J gave up 4 bases; unmatched junction bases: 7. CDR3 residues: CSAPGLAGDSDTQYF. For the CDR3, the DNA is TGCAGTGCACCCGGACTAGCGGGGGACTCAGATACGCAGTATTTT.

Many counts were recorded for this clonotype. The chain carries TRBV15 and TRBJ2-1, with D possibly being TRBD1 or TRBD2 (5 bases each). Deletions cut 2 bases from V and 7 bases from J, with 12 bases between. The CDR3 runs to 14 residues. Germline lookup yields CDR1 LNHNV and CDR2 YYDKDF (reference sequence). CDR3 bases: TGTGCCACCAGCAGATACGGGGCATCAAATGAGCAGTTCTTC. This gives the protein CATSRYGASNEQFF.

This clonotype was recorded many times. The rearrangement links TRBV7-2 to TRBJ2-3; the D gene could be TRBD1 or TRBD2 (5 bases each). CDR1 and CDR2 from the germline V gene are SGHTA and FQGNSA. Trimming shortened V by 5 bases and J by 13 bases, and 22 bases separated the two germline ends. CDR3 size: 14 residues. The chain's CDR3 is CASSSPTRGAEEYF. The CDR3 coding sequence is TGTGCCAGCAGCAGCCCCACGCGAGGGGCCGAGGAGTATTTT.

The chain carries TRBV20-1 and TRBJ2-3, with 9 bases identical to TRBD2. Germline V gene sequence: CDR1 DFQATT, CDR2 SNEGSKA (reference sequence). This CDR3 has 19 residues. J lost 0 bases, V lost 5 bases, and 18 bases had no gene match. The CDR3 DNA is TGCAGTGCTTTCTGGGGTAGCGGGGGAGCCCCCCGCAGCACAGATACGCAGTATTTT. This codes for CSAFWGSGGAPRSTDTQYF.

This clonotype has just one count. This chain uses TRBV12-2 with TRBJ2-7; TRBD1 was called by the table and not checked on the DNA. TRBV12-2 is a known pseudogene. The CDR3 is 13 residues long. The CDR3 DNA reads as TGTGCAAGTCCCCGGGGGCATTGCTACGAGCAGTACTTC. Its translation is CASPRGHCYEQYF.

V usage is TRBV7-2 and J usage is TRBJ1-1, with D possibly matching TRBD1 (6 bases). In germline, CDR1 is SGHTA, CDR2 FQGNSA. V was shortened by 9 bases and J by 4 bases, with 15 bases between the two germline ends. CDR3 length: 13 amino acids. This CDR3 is CASTLVGGTEAFF. Written as DNA, the CDR3 is TGTGCCAGTACGTTGGTAGGGGGCACTGAAGCTTTCTTT.

This clonotype was counted ten times or more. Relative to the germline gene, one junction end is altered; a read error may explain this. The chain joins TRBV27 to TRBJ1-5; no clear D gene. The CDR3 length is 11 residues. CDR1 MNHEY and CDR2 SMNVEV come from the germline V gene (reference sequence). The CDR3 is CASSSPCWPIF. For the CDR3, the DNA is TGTGCCAGCAGTTCCCCCTGTTGGCCGATATTT.

Ten or more counts support this clonotype. The chain recombines TRBV11-2 with TRBJ1-1; TRBD1 might be the D (6 bases). This CDR3 spans 15 amino acids. The germline CDR1 and CDR2 sequences are SGHAT and FQNNGV. Trimming took 4 bases from V and 8 from J, leaving 20 bases between them. CDR3 amino acids: CASSSHAGRGSEAFF. CDR3 nucleotide sequence: TGTGCCAGCAGCTCACACGCCGGCAGGGGATCCGAAGCTTTCTTT.

As regards this clonotype: This clone may be a read error of a much larger clone one base away. This chain links TRBV30 with TRBJ2-1; 8 bases are shared with TRBD1. Germline values: CDR1 GTSNPN, CDR2 SVGIG (reference sequence). Trimming cost V 3 bases and J 3 bases; bases outside gene matches: 4. This CDR3 contains 14 residues. In nucleotides, the CDR3 is TGTGCCTGGAGCACCGGGACAGGCTACAATGAGCAGTTCTTC. Protein: CAWSTGTGYNEQFF.

This clonotype was counted at least ten times. The chain employs TRBV5-1 and TRBJ2-3; 10 bases line up with TRBD2. Germline V gene data show CDR1 as SGHRS and CDR2 as YFSETQ. The CDR3 has 14 amino acids. V lost 4 bases and J lost 4; bases outside the gene matches: 3. The CDR3 nucleotides are TGCGCCAGCAGCCCTAGCGGGGGAGCAGATACGCAGTATTTT. As protein: CASSPSGGADTQYF.

The rearrangement uses TRBV7-2 and TRBJ2-2, with D hard to call. The CDR3 sequence is 15 residues long. Trimming left V 4 bases short and J 0 bases short, with 9 bases between. From germline, CDR1 is SGHTA and CDR2 FQGNSA. The CDR3 DNA follows: TGTGCCAGCAGCTCTGGACCCGCGAACACCGGGGAGCTGTTTTTT. Translating it yields CASSSGPANTGELFF.